This T cell receptor (beta chain) derives from a study of T cell responses to AZD1222 COVID-19 vaccine. The method was immunoSEQ multiplex PCR; TCRdb's version includes in-frame clones alone and lacks a portion of them. Here the sample spans roughly 98,000 clones, 88% being singletons. On this clone itself: What it recognizes is unknown.

Trimming took 5 bases from V and 5 from J; bases not matched to a gene: 8. Germline V gene sequence: CDR1 MNHEY, CDR2 SMNVEV (reference sequence). This CDR3 has 16 residues. Broader study findings: Following two doses of AZD1222, Spike-specific TCR breadth and depth rose.

V and J are TRBV27 and TRBJ2-1; TRBD1 aligns across 11 bases. Sequenced here: peripheral blood, sampled 28 days after the second AZD1222 dose. This TCR came from an adult who received the AZD1222 COVID-19 vaccine. CDR3 DNA: TGTGCCAGCAGTGGGACAGGGGGATATCCCAACAATGAGCAGTTCTTC. This sequence encodes CASSGTGGYPNNEQFF.